These 29 T cell receptor beta chains were all obtained from the same sample, sequenced in a study of shared clonotypes between healthy human individuals (dated by TCRdb to 2018 to 2021). CD8 naive samples consisted of CD45RO-negative cells that were positively selected for CCR7, yielding a CD45RA+CCR7+ population without TemRA cells. The method behind the library was the immunoSEQ multiplex PCR assay. The clones in this table, taken by TCRdb from immuneACCESS, are in-frame only. Not every clone is retained; where verified, under half of the shortfall comes from an unresolved V gene, and the cause of the rest is unknown. The sample contains about 2,100,000 clones, about 92% of them found a single time. The ten largest account for roughly 1.7% of the sample. The source material was naive CD8+ T cells from PBMCs. The cell subset or site label of this sample denotes: CD45RA+CCR7+. The receptors were sampled from a man between 18 and 35 years old in good health. Some clones in this sample may be carry-over from other donors' samples.

This clone appeared a few times. J is TRBJ1-1 and V is TRBV25-1; the D is unclear. Germline V gene sequence: CDR1 MGHDK, CDR2 SYGVNS. V lost 1 base to trimming and J lost 7 bases, with 7 bases between them. The CDR3 is 12 amino acids. CDR3 residues: CASSELSGEAFF. CDR3 in DNA: TGTGCCAGCAGTGAATTGAGTGGTGAAGCTTTCTTT.

The chain joins TRBV28 to TRBJ2-7; no clear D. The V gene lost 3 bases and the J gene lost 5 bases, with 8 bases spanning the gap. There are 12 residues in the CDR3. Germline V gene sequence: CDR1 MDHEN, CDR2 SYDVKM. CDR3 nucleotide sequence: TGTGCCAGCAGTTTCCCGGGTAACGAGCAGTACTTC. Residues: CASSFPGNEQYF.

CDR3 region: CASRPRQARSSYNEQFF. The CDR3, as DNA: TGTGCCAGCAGGCCGCGACAGGCCCGCAGCTCCTACAATGAGCAGTTCTTC. The rearrangement links TRBV27 to TRBJ2-1; possibly TRBD1 for D (6 bases). V was pared by 6 bases and J by 0 bases, with 18 bases between. The CDR3 loop spans 17 amino acids. The V gene's germline CDR1 is MNHEY and CDR2 SMNVEV (reference sequence).

The genes are TRBV7-9 and TRBJ2-1; D is uncertain. The length of the CDR3 is 14 residues. Deletions cut 2 bases from V and 8 bases from J, with 13 bases between. Germline V gene lookup returns CDR1 SEHNR and CDR2 FQNEAQ (reference sequence). The DNA of the CDR3 is TGTGCCAGCAGCTTATTTAGCCCCTTTGATGAGCAGTTCTTC. Its protein product is CASSLFSPFDEQFF.

V and J are TRBV14 and TRBJ1-4, with TRBD1 matching 7 bases. The junction had 2 bases not matched to a gene; V was cut back by 2 bases and J by 8 bases. The CDR3 has 13 residues. Looked up from germline, CDR1 is SGHDN and CDR2 is FVKESK. CDR3 loop: CASSQQTGEKLFF. The CDR3 DNA is TGTGCCAGCAGCCAACAGACAGGGGAAAAACTGTTTTTT.

This chain links TRBV5-4 with TRBJ2-5, with 10 positions matching TRBD1. The V and J ends lost 1 base and 2 bases, in that order; junction bases with no gene match: 2. Germline lookup yields CDR1 SGHNT and CDR2 YYREEE (reference sequence). The CDR3 runs 15 residues. CDR3 region: CASSLRGQGQETQYF. CDR3 DNA sequence: TGTGCCAGCAGCTTGCGGGGACAGGGGCAAGAGACCCAGTACTTC.

V usage is TRBV7-9 and J usage is TRBJ2-1, with a possible D match to TRBD1 (6 bases). The CDR3 is 15 residues long. The V gene's germline CDR1 is SEHNR and CDR2 FQNEAQ (reference sequence). V lost 1 base to trimming and J lost 6 bases, with 13 bases between them. The CDR3 spells CASSLEVQGSNEQFF. Here the CDR3 DNA reads TGTGCCAGCAGCTTAGAGGTGCAGGGGTCCAATGAGCAGTTCTTC.

The chain uses TRBV30 and TRBJ2-1; D might be TRBD2 (5 bases). V gave up 3 bases and J gave up 4 bases, with 7 bases separating them. This CDR3 contains 12 residues. Germline V gives CDR1 GTSNPN, CDR2 SVGIG (reference sequence). CDR3 protein: CAWRRDYNEQFF. The CDR3 coding sequence is TGTGCCTGGAGGAGGGATTACAATGAGCAGTTCTTC.

The chain is built from TRBV13 and TRBJ2-3, with TRBD2 matching over 11 bases. This CDR3 is built from 15 residues. Germline lookup yields CDR1 PRHDT and CDR2 FYEKMQ (reference sequence). After removal of 5 bases from V and 11 bases from J, the junction contained 12 bases not matched to a gene. The DNA of the CDR3 is TGTGCCAGCAGCCCCATAGGGCTAGCGGGAGGACTGCAGTATTTT. Translating gives CASSPIGLAGGLQYF.

This clone has just one count. The same CDR3 is also encoded by other DNA sequences in this sample. The chain couples TRBV10-1 to TRBJ2-7; a possible D gene is TRBD2 (5 bases). The germline CDR1 and CDR2 sequences are WNHNN and SYGVQD (reference sequence). V shed 0 bases and J shed 3 bases, with 6 bases lying between them. The length of the CDR3 is 13 residues. CDR3 protein: CASSESGGYEQYF. The CDR3 coding sequence is TGCGCCAGCAGTGAGTCAGGAGGCTACGAGCAGTACTTC.

In regard to this clone: One end of the junction varies from germline; a read error may be responsible. As DNA, the CDR3 is TGCGCCAGCAGCTTGACGGGGACAGGGGGCGCAGGCGAGGGTTTC. Amino acids: CASSLTGTGGAGEGF. The rearrangement uses TRBV5-1 and TRBJ2-7, with TRBD1 matching over 12 bases. In germline, CDR1 is SGHRS, CDR2 YFSETQ. This CDR3 comprises 15 residues. The full variable domain, with the rest looked up from reference TRBV5-1 and TRBJ2-7, is KAGVTQTPRYLIKTRGQQVTLSCSPISGHRSVSWYQQTPGQGLQFLFEYFSETQRNKGNFPGRFSGRQFSNSRSEMNVSTLELGDSALYLCASSLTGTGGAGEGFGPGTRLTVT.

The chain couples TRBV5-6 to TRBJ2-7, with unresolved D. V dropped 0 bases and J dropped 0 bases, with 10 bases sitting between them. CDR1 SGHDT and CDR2 YYEEEE come from the germline V gene. The CDR3 runs 15 residues. CDR3 coding DNA: TGTGCCAGCAGCTTGGGGGTCGCGGTCTCCTACGAGCAGTACTTC. This codes for CASSLGVAVSYEQYF.

The gene calls are TRBV14 and TRBJ2-5; TRBD2 matches 14 bases. With V trimmed by 4 bases and J by 4 bases, 23 bases remained unmatched. CDR3 length equals 22 residues. Per the germline V gene, CDR1 is SGHDN and CDR2 is FVKESK. CDR3 in amino acids: CASSPAEDSRGLAGVLRETQYF. The CDR3 nucleotides read TGTGCCAGCAGCCCGGCCGAAGACTCAAGGGGACTAGCGGGAGTATTAAGAGAGACCCAGTACTTC.

The rearrangement uses TRBV15 and TRBJ2-3; TRBD2 agrees at 7 bases. Per the germline V gene, CDR1 is LNHNV and CDR2 is YYDKDF (reference sequence). With V trimmed by 5 bases and J by 2 bases, 16 bases remained unmatched. This CDR3 has 18 amino acids. The CDR3 region has the DNA TGTGCCACCAGCCCCCAGCTTGTGCGCGGGAGTCCCACAGATACGCAGTATTTT. This codes for CATSPQLVRGSPTDTQYF.

The chain is built from TRBV28 and TRBJ2-1; 8 bases are a match to TRBD2. The V gene's germline CDR1 is MDHEN and CDR2 SYDVKM. V lost 5 bases, J lost 4 bases, and 13 bases stayed unmatched. The CDR3 spans 17 residues. The CDR3 here is CASSPRVVAGLYNEQFF. The CDR3 nucleotides are TGTGCCAGCAGTCCGCGGGTGGTAGCGGGATTGTACAATGAGCAGTTCTTC.

The rearrangement joins TRBV2 to TRBJ2-5; D possibly uses TRBD1 or TRBD2 (5 bases each). CDR1 SNHLY and CDR2 FYNNEI come from the germline V gene. V was clipped by 3 bases and J by 0 bases, with 14 bases between them. This CDR3 is built from 16 residues. CDR3 sequence reads: CASSDEGIPYQETQYF. CDR3 DNA sequence: TGTGCCAGCAGTGATGAGGGGATTCCTTACCAAGAGACCCAGTACTTC.

The CDR3 sequence: CASSTRATAYNEQFF. The CDR3 DNA follows: TGTGCCAGCAGTACCCGGGCGACGGCCTACAATGAGCAGTTCTTC. This chain links TRBV13 with TRBJ2-1; D is unclear. The CDR3 runs 15 residues. Germline V CDR1 and CDR2: PRHDT, FYEKMQ (reference sequence). Trimming pared 6 bases from V and 2 bases from J, leaving 14 bases between.

The CDR3: CASSPRTGTRSGELFF. As DNA, the CDR3 is TGTGCCAGCAGCCCCCGAACCGGGACTAGGTCCGGGGAGCTGTTTTTT. This rearrangement joins TRBV7-6 to TRBJ2-2; TRBD2 agrees at 8 bases. CDR1 is SGHVS and CDR2 is FNYEAQ in the germline V gene. The CDR3 loop spans 16 amino acids. The junction had 11 bases not matched to a gene; V was cut back by 5 bases and J by 6 bases. Based on the CDR3 plus reference TRBV7-6 and TRBJ2-2, the full variable domain is GAGVSQSPRYKVTKRGQDVALRCDPISGHVSLYWYRQALGQGPEFLTYFNYEAQQDKSGLPNDRFSAERPEGSISTLTIQRTEQRDSAMYRCASSPRTGTRSGELFFGEGSRLTVL.

The rearrangement links TRBV30 to TRBJ2-4, with D possibly matching TRBD1 (5 bases). The CDR3 extends over 12 amino acids. From germline, CDR1 is GTSNPN and CDR2 SVGIG (reference sequence). V lost 6 bases and J 3 bases, leaving 9 bases between the germline ends. Here the CDR3 reads CACIDSKNIQYF. CDR3 bases: TGTGCCTGCATTGACAGCAAAAACATTCAGTACTTC.

CDR3 sequence (DNA): TGTGCCAGTAGCACAGGGTTAGAGCAGTACTTC. Translation gives CASSTGLEQYF. The chain recombines TRBV19 with TRBJ2-7; D is perhaps TRBD1 (6 bases). Germline assignment: CDR1 LNHDA and CDR2 SQIVND (reference sequence). Trimming removed 6 bases at V and 7 bases at J, with 10 bases between. The CDR3 contains 11 residues.

For this clone: Distinct nucleotide sequences in the sample also encode this CDR3. J is TRBJ2-7 and V is TRBV5-1, with TRBD2 matching 10 bases. This CDR3 spans 16 amino acids. The junction had 3 bases not matched to a gene; V was cut back by 0 bases and J by 0 bases. Germline CDR1 and CDR2: SGHRS and YFSETQ. The CDR3 sequence: CASSLARLAGSYEQYF. DNA of the CDR3: TGCGCCAGCAGCTTGGCACGACTAGCGGGCTCCTACGAGCAGTACTTC.

The chain carries TRBV19 and TRBJ2-7; 9 bases are shared with TRBD2. The CDR3 length is 16 residues. CDR1 is LNHDA and CDR2 is SQIVND in the germline V gene (reference sequence). J was trimmed by 2 bases and V by 5 bases; bases with no gene match: 10. CDR3 amino acids: CASSPGTRTSAYEQYF. CDR3 sequence (DNA): TGTGCCAGTAGTCCGGGGACTCGGACTAGCGCCTACGAGCAGTACTTC.

The chain is built from TRBV2 and TRBJ2-7; D unresolved. V lost 10 bases and J lost 3, with 19 bases in between. The CDR3 spans 14 residues. Germline lookup yields CDR1 SNHLY and CDR2 FYNNEI. CDR3 in DNA: TGTGCCATTTCCCGTCGAGATAACGGCTACGAGCAGTACTTC. This gives the protein CAISRRDNGYEQYF.

The chain joins TRBV29-1 to TRBJ2-1; the D gene is possibly TRBD2 (6 bases). This CDR3 has 14 amino acids. Germline V gene data show CDR1 as SQVTM and CDR2 as ANQGSEA. Between the trimmed V and J ends, which lost 6 bases and 3 bases, there was a span of 15 bases. The DNA for the CDR3 is TGCAGCGTAGCGACCGGGACTTACTACAATGAGCAGTTCTTC. Translated, it gives CSVATGTYYNEQFF.

The rearrangement links TRBV19 to TRBJ1-4, with D perhaps matching TRBD1 (5 bases). The CDR3 spans 11 residues. Germline CDR1 and CDR2: LNHDA and SQIVND (reference sequence). Trimming took 7 bases from V and 15 from J, leaving 15 bases between them. This CDR3 reads CASTQGLDVFF. DNA of the CDR3: TGTGCCAGTACTCAGGGACTCGACGTGTTTTTT. Supplemented by reference TRBV19 and TRBJ1-4, the full variable domain reads DGGITQSPKYLFRKEGQNVTLSCEQNLNHDAMYWYRQDPGQGLRLIYYSQIVNDFQKGDIAEGYSVSREKKESFPLTVTSAQKNPTAFYLCASTQGLDVFFGSGTQLSVL.

V and J are TRBV28 and TRBJ2-7; D gene ambiguous. CDR3 length: 12 residues. The V end lost 2 bases, the J end lost 3 bases, and 5 bases lay between the germline ends. Per the germline V gene, CDR1 is MDHEN and CDR2 is SYDVKM. This chain's CDR3 is CASSLESYEQYF. The CDR3 DNA is TGTGCCAGCAGTTTAGAGAGCTACGAGCAGTACTTC.

The genes are TRBV9 and TRBJ2-1; 11 nucleotides match TRBD2. V lost 3 bases, J lost 3 bases, and 5 bases stayed unmatched. Germline V gives CDR1 SGDLS, CDR2 YYNGEE. The CDR3 covers 16 residues. CDR3 sequence reads: CASSALAGGYYNEQFF. The CDR3, as DNA: TGTGCCAGCAGCGCCTTAGCGGGAGGGTACTACAATGAGCAGTTCTTC.

The rearrangement joins TRBV7-9 to TRBJ2-1, with D possibly being TRBD1 or TRBD2 (9 bases each). Germline-derived CDR1 and CDR2 are SEHNR and FQNEAQ (reference sequence). V lost 5 bases, J lost 3 bases, and 17 bases lay in between. The CDR3 is made up of 16 amino acids. In nucleotides, the CDR3 is TGTGCCAGCAGCCCTAGCGGGACAGGGCTCTACAATGAGCAGTTCTTC. Translating gives CASSPSGTGLYNEQFF.

The CDR3 here is CASSQESAGLVPGFGGELFF. CDR3 nucleotide sequence: TGCGCCAGCAGCCAAGAATCCGCGGGACTAGTGCCCGGGTTTGGCGGGGAGCTGTTTTTT. V and J are TRBV4-1 and TRBJ2-2; 8 nucleotides agree with TRBD2. There are 20 residues in the CDR3. V trimming: 0 bases; J trimming: 7 bases; junction bases outside the gene matches: 19. Per germline, CDR1 MGHRA and CDR2 YSYEKL.